One sample yielded the 24 T cell receptor beta chains listed below, sequenced in a study of T cells in localized non-small cell lung cancer. Here immunoSEQ multiplex PCR was the method, and the copy in TCRdb shows in-frame clones only, minus some. The sample holds 40,000 to 55,000 clones, 81% seen once. The sequenced sample was peripheral blood mononuclear cells, obtained before any cancer treatment. These receptors were taken from a man aged 40 to 70 with stage III lung adenocarcinoma.

V gene TRBV7-8 combines with J gene TRBJ2-7; D assignment may be TRBD1 or TRBD2 (5 bases each). Deletions cut 6 bases from V and 5 bases from J, with 17 bases between. This CDR3 spans 14 amino acids. Germline V gene sequence: CDR1 SGHVS, CDR2 FQNEAQ. As DNA, the CDR3 is TGTGCCAGCAGGCTTAGAACGGGGCAAGACGAGCAGTACTTC. Translated, it gives CASRLRTGQDEQYF.

This clone was counted only a few times. The chain employs TRBV13 and TRBJ2-7, with D perhaps TRBD1 (6 bases). Germline-derived CDR1 and CDR2 are PRHDT and FYEKMQ (reference sequence). Deletions cut 5 bases from V and 2 bases from J, with 13 bases between. The CDR3 extends over 14 amino acids. This CDR3 reads CASSPQGQPYEQYF. DNA for the CDR3: TGTGCCAGCAGCCCCCAGGGGCAGCCCTACGAGCAGTACTTC.

This chain uses TRBV19 with TRBJ2-5; D gene uncertain. The CDR3 length is 13 residues. The V end was cut by 6 bases, the J end by 3 bases, with 11 bases between. The germline V gene encodes CDR1 LNHDA and CDR2 SQIVND (reference sequence). This CDR3 reads CASRGYLEETQYF. CDR3 nucleotides: TGTGCCAGTAGAGGGTATCTGGAAGAGACCCAGTACTTC.

In its sample, this clone was seen once. The chain carries TRBV11-3 and TRBJ2-2; 10 nucleotides line up with TRBD1. The CDR3 runs 15 residues. V lost 5 bases, J lost 5 bases, and 5 bases stayed unmatched. Germline V lookup: CDR1 SGHNT, CDR2 YENEEA. The CDR3 DNA reads as TGTGCCAGCAGCCGACAGGGGGCAAGGACCGGGGAGCTGTTTTTT. Amino acids: CASSRQGARTGELFF.

The chain carries TRBV5-4 and TRBJ2-7; no clear D gene. CDR3 length: 13 residues. The V gene lost 0 bases and the J gene lost 5 bases, with 9 bases spanning the gap. Germline V gene sequence: CDR1 SGHNT, CDR2 YYREEE (reference sequence). CDR3 protein: CASSLEAWDEQYF. The CDR3, as DNA: TGTGCCAGCAGCTTGGAGGCCTGGGACGAGCAGTACTTC.

The chain recombines TRBV6-6 with TRBJ1-5; D gene uncertain. Germline CDR1 and CDR2: MNHNY and SVGAGI (reference sequence). The CDR3 extends over 15 amino acids. V was cut by 2 bases and J by 9 bases, with 17 bases left in between. CDR3 sequence reads: CASSYKPFGKTPQHF. CDR3 nucleotides: TGTGCCAGCAGTTACAAGCCGTTCGGCAAAACGCCCCAGCATTTT.

This rearrangement joins TRBV6-5 to TRBJ2-5; possibly TRBD1 for D (5 bases). The V end lost 1 base, the J end lost 3 bases, and 12 bases lay between the germline ends. The germline CDR1 and CDR2 sequences are MNHEY and SVGAGI. The CDR3 has 15 amino acids. This CDR3 is CASSYFQGREETQYF. CDR3 coding DNA: TGTGCCAGCAGTTACTTTCAGGGAAGGGAAGAGACCCAGTACTTC.

The gene calls are TRBV6-6 and TRBJ1-5; TRBD1 is a possible D gene (5 bases). The CDR3 has 15 amino acids. CDR1 and CDR2 from the germline V gene are MNHNY and SVGAGI (reference sequence). Trimming pared 8 bases from V and 2 bases from J, leaving 16 bases between. The CDR3 DNA reads TGTGCCAGCGGGAGGATGGGGGACGGCAATCAGCCCCAGCATTTT. This translates into CASGRMGDGNQPQHF.

The gene calls are TRBV14 and TRBJ2-1, with D possibly being TRBD2 (6 bases). Germline-derived CDR1 and CDR2 are SGHDN and FVKESK. The CDR3 totals 15 residues. The V gene lost 4 bases and the J gene lost 2 bases, with 12 bases spanning the gap. CDR3 coding DNA: TGTGCCAGCAGCCCCCGGGACTTCACCTACAATGAGCAGTTCTTC. Its protein product is CASSPRDFTYNEQFF.

The CDR3, as DNA: TGTGCCAGCAGCTTTTACGGGACTAGCTCGTTGAATGAGCAGTTCTTC. Protein product: CASSFYGTSSLNEQFF. This sequence joins TRBV7-8 and TRBJ2-1, with TRBD2 identical over 9 bases. Looked up from germline, CDR1 is SGHVS and CDR2 is FQNEAQ. The V segment lost 3 bases and the J segment 7 bases; nucleotides outside the gene matches: 10. The CDR3 length is 16 residues. The full variable domain, in which reference TRBV7-8 and TRBJ2-1 provide the parts outside the CDR3, is GAGVSQSPRYKVAKRGQDVALRCDPISGHVSLFWYQQALGQGPEFLTYFQNEAQLDKSGLPSDRFFAERPEGSVSTLKIQRTQQEDSAVYLCASSFYGTSSLNEQFFGPGTRLTVL.

The chain links TRBV7-2 to TRBJ1-5; the D is unclear. The germline V gene encodes CDR1 SGHTA and CDR2 FQGNSA. V lost 4 bases to trimming and J lost 8 bases, with 15 bases between them. The CDR3 has 14 amino acids. The CDR3 DNA reads as TGTGCCAGCAGCTACAGCGTCGTTGGGAAGCCCCAGCATTTT. It is translated as CASSYSVVGKPQHF.

This sequence joins TRBV5-6 and TRBJ1-6; D is unclear. V lost 4 bases to trimming and J lost 8 bases, with 13 bases between them. This CDR3 has 14 amino acids. Per the germline V gene, CDR1 is SGHDT and CDR2 is YYEEEE. The CDR3 coding sequence is TGTGCCAGCAGCGCCGCGGGGTTGGATTCACCCCTCCACTTT. Translating it yields CASSAAGLDSPLHF.

The chain uses TRBV2 and TRBJ2-7, with 8 bases identical to TRBD1. The CDR3 spans 17 residues. Germline assignment: CDR1 SNHLY and CDR2 FYNNEI. J lost 6 bases, V lost 2 bases, and 15 bases had no gene match. CDR3 loop: CASSELSLGQGGGEQYF. CDR3 coding DNA: TGTGCCAGCAGTGAATTATCCCTCGGACAGGGAGGAGGCGAGCAGTACTTC.

This clone has a single count. The chain employs TRBV5-6 and TRBJ2-2, with TRBD1 matching 10 bases. Germline-derived CDR1 and CDR2 are SGHDT and YYEEEE. The trim removed 4 bases at V and 4 bases at J, leaving 7 bases unmatched. The CDR3 totals 16 residues. CDR3: CASSRFDRGLTGELFF. The DNA for the CDR3 is TGTGCCAGCAGCCGCTTCGACAGGGGGCTCACCGGGGAGCTGTTTTTT.

V is TRBV6-5 and J is TRBJ2-1; D may be TRBD1 (6 bases). The V gene's germline CDR1 is MNHEY and CDR2 SVGAGI. The CDR3 is 13 amino acids. Between the trimmed V and J ends, which lost 6 bases and 4 bases, there was a span of 10 bases. CDR3 bases: TGTGCCAGCAGGACAGGAATTTACAATGAGCAGTTCTTC. Its translation is CASRTGIYNEQFF.

For this clone: This sample also contains other DNA sequences that code for the same CDR3. J is TRBJ1-1 and V is TRBV9; no clear D. The CDR3 is made up of 13 amino acids. Germline CDR1 SGDLS, CDR2 YYNGEE. Trimming removed 0 bases at V and 1 base at J, with 4 bases between. The CDR3 spells CASSVVPNTEAFF. The CDR3 DNA reads as TGTGCCAGCAGCGTAGTACCGAACACTGAAGCTTTCTTT.

The chain links TRBV29-1 to TRBJ2-3; 9 bases are shared with TRBD2. CDR1 SQVTM and CDR2 ANQGSEA come from the germline V gene. Trimming removed 6 bases from V and 1 base from J; junction bases left unmatched: 2. The CDR3 extends over 13 amino acids. CDR3 sequence reads: CSVGGGGTDTQYF. The CDR3 DNA reads TGCAGCGTAGGCGGGGGGGGCACAGATACGCAGTATTTT.

The rearrangement links TRBV7-7 to TRBJ2-1; tentative D call: TRBD2 (5 bases). The CDR3 extends over 17 amino acids. Deletions cut 0 bases from V and 1 base from J, with 13 bases between. Germline loops: CDR1 SSHAT, CDR2 FNYEAQ (reference sequence). The CDR3 reads CASSLAPGVSSYNEQFF. CDR3 coding DNA: TGTGCCAGCAGCTTAGCCCCCGGGGTTAGTTCCTACAATGAGCAGTTCTTC.

The chain has TRBV6-6 and TRBJ2-7, with 10 bases aligning to TRBD1. The germline CDR1 and CDR2 sequences are MNHNY and SVGAGI (reference sequence). There are 12 residues in the CDR3. J lost 5 bases, V lost 10 bases, and 5 bases had no gene match. In DNA, the CDR3 is TGTGCCACCTGGGACAGGGGCCACGAGCAGTACTTC. Translated, it gives CATWDRGHEQYF.

The chain employs TRBV29-1 and TRBJ2-2; D ambiguous. The CDR3 runs 13 residues. CDR1 is SQVTM, CDR2 ANQGSEA, per germline. With 7 bases removed from V and 0 bases from J, the gap between germline ends came to 9 bases. The CDR3 DNA reads as TGCAGCGGCAGTTTTTCGAACACCGGGGAGCTGTTTTTT. Translating it yields CSGSFSNTGELFF.

This clone was seen a few times. This chain links TRBV7-8 with TRBJ2-7; 8 bases are a match to TRBD1. V gave up 5 bases and J gave up 5 bases; unmatched junction bases: 14. Germline CDR1 is SGHVS and CDR2 is FQNEAQ. The length of the CDR3 is 16 residues. In DNA, the CDR3 is TGTGCCAGCAGCCCCTCCGCGACAGGGGCAAGGGACGAGCAGTACTTC. Protein: CASSPSATGARDEQYF.

The chain combines TRBV19 with TRBJ1-6; D unresolved. Germline CDR1 reads LNHDA; CDR2 reads SQIVND (reference sequence). With 5 bases removed from V and 5 bases from J, the gap between germline ends came to 10 bases. The CDR3 totals 14 residues. The CDR3 spells CASSPWADNSPLHF. CDR3 DNA sequence: TGTGCCAGTAGTCCATGGGCGGATAATTCACCCCTCCACTTT.

V is TRBV18 and J is TRBJ2-7; D is unclear. The CDR3 runs 14 residues. Per the germline V gene, CDR1 is KGHSH and CDR2 is LQKENI. The V gene lost 2 bases and the J gene lost 4 bases, with 12 bases spanning the gap. The CDR3 sequence is CASSPNFLRYEQYF. The CDR3 DNA is TGTGCCAGCTCACCAAACTTCCTTCGATACGAGCAGTACTTC.

The chain has TRBV5-1 and TRBJ2-5, with a possible D match to TRBD2 (5 bases). The CDR3 contains 16 residues. CDR1 SGHRS and CDR2 YFSETQ come from the germline V gene. V dropped 2 bases and J dropped 5 bases, with 19 bases sitting between them. In DNA, the CDR3 is TGCGCCAGCAGCTTTGAGGAAATAGCGCCATCCGAGACCCAGTACTTC. Translating it yields CASSFEEIAPSETQYF. Looking up the rest from reference TRBV5-1 and TRBJ2-5 gives the full variable domain: KAGVTQTPRYLIKTRGQQVTLSCSPISGHRSVSWYQQTPGQGLQFLFEYFSETQRNKGNFPGRFSGRQFSNSRSEMNVSTLELGDSALYLCASSFEEIAPSETQYFGPGTRLLVL.